The TCR beta chain under discussion was sequenced for a study of T-cell memory formation after mild COVID-19. TCRdb re-analysed the 5' RACE reads in MiXCR, keeping a single row per CDR3 protein. The data hold just over 200,000 distinct CDR3 sequences, with 9.5% observed a single time. In this sample, this clonotype turned up a few times. Trimming cost V 5 bases and J 4 bases; bases outside gene matches: 1. The germline V gene has CDR1 DFQATT and CDR2 SNEGSKA (reference sequence). CDR3 size: 11 residues. This TCR was recovered from a young man who had mild COVID-19 (a few samples of this study predate the infection). Cell type and time point are not known. The sequencing sample was made of PBMCs or a T cell subset sorted from them (not recorded which). The gene calls are TRBV20-1 and TRBJ1-2; TRBD1 matches at 7 bases. The CDR3 coding sequence is TGCAGTGCTTGGACAGGCTATGGCTACACCTTC. This sequence encodes CSAWTGYGYTF.